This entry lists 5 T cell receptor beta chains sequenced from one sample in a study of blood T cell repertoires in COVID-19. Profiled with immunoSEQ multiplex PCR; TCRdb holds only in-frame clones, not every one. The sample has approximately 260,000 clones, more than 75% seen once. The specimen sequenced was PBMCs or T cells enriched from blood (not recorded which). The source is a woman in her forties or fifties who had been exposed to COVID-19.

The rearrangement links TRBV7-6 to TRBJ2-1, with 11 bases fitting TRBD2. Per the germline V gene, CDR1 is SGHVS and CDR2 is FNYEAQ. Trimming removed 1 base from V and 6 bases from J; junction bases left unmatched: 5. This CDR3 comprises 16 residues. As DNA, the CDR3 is TGTGCCAGCAGCTTAGTTCTAGCGGGGGGCGGCAATGAGCAGTTCTTC. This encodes CASSLVLAGGGNEQFF. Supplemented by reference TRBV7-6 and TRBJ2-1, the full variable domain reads GAGVSQSPRYKVTKRGQDVALRCDPISGHVSLYWYRQALGQGPEFLTYFNYEAQQDKSGLPNDRFSAERPEGSISTLTIQRTEQRDSAMYRCASSLVLAGGGNEQFFGPGTRLTVL.

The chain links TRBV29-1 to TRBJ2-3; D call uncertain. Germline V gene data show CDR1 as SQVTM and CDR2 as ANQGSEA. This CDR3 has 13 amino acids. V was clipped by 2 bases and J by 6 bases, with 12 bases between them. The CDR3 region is CSVEIGARDTQYF. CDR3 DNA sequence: TGCAGCGTTGAAATAGGAGCAAGGGATACGCAGTATTTT.

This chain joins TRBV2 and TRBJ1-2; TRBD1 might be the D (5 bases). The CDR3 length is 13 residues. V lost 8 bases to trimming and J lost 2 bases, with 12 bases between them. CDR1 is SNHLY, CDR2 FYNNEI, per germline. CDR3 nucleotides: TGTGCCAGCTCCCTGACAGCGAACTATGGCTACACCTTC. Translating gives CASSLTANYGYTF.

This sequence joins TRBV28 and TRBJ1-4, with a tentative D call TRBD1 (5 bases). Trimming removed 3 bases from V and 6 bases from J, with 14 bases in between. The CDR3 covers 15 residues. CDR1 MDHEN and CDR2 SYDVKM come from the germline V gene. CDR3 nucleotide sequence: TGTGCCAGCAGTTTCGCAGTTGGGGGGGATGAAAAACTGTTTTTT. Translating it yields CASSFAVGGDEKLFF.

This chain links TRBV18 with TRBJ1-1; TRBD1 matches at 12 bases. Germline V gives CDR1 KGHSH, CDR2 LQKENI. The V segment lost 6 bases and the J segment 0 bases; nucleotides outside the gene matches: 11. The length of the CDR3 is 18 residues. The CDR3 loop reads CASSRRDRGLGVNTEAFF. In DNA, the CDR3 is TGTGCCAGCTCGCGCCGGGACAGGGGGCTTGGTGTGAACACTGAAGCTTTCTTT.